This is a list of T cell receptor beta chains from one sample in a study of CD8+CD57+ T cells in acquired aplastic anemia. TCRdb called the reads again in MiXCR, with one record for every CDR3 protein. The repertoire consists of 150,000 to 200,000 distinct CDR3 sequences, with approximately 40% occurring once and the leading ten covering under 1.2%. The sequenced sample was sorted CD4+, CD8+, or CD8+CD57+ T cells (not recorded which) from PBMCs. These receptors all come from a human donor in good health. Both conserved end residues are part of each CDR3. A D gene is named only where the DNA matches it firmly. Clone size appears in some rows only: once, few, many, or a class for an expanded clone.

CDR3nt	CDR3aa	len	j_gene	v_gene	d_gene	abundance
TGTGCCAGTTCGACAGGAAACTCCTACGAGCAGTACTTC	CASSTGNSYEQYF	13	TRBJ2-7	TRBV19	.	once
TGTGCCAGCAGTGAAGCGCTTGGGGCGGGGGGTTATGAGACCCAGTACTTC	CASSEALGAGGYETQYF	17	TRBJ2-5	TRBV6-4	TRBD2	.
TGTGCCAGCAGTGAACCGACAGGGAAAAGTGGAAACACCATATATTTT	CASSEPTGKSGNTIYF	16	TRBJ1-3	TRBV25-1	TRBD1	few
TGTGCCATCAGTGAGTCTGAGGAGGGTCCCCACGAGCAGTACTTC	CAISESEEGPHEQYF	15	TRBJ2-7	TRBV10-3	.	.
TGTGCCAGCAGCTTAGGGGACAATCAGCCCCAGCATTTT	CASSLGDNQPQHF	13	TRBJ1-5	TRBV7-9	.	.
TGTGCCAGTAGGGCAGAAGCAGATAATTCACCCCTCCACTTT	CASRAEADNSPLHF	14	TRBJ1-6	TRBV19	.	few
TGTGCCAGCAGCCAATTTGGGGGAGCCCCGGCCCAGTACTTC	CASSQFGGAPAQYF	14	TRBJ2-5	TRBV14	.	.
TGTGCCACCAGCGAACTGGGGGGCGGTGAGCAGTTCTTC	CATSELGGGEQFF	13	TRBJ2-1	TRBV15	.	many
TGTGCCAGCAGCCCCCAAGGAAGGGGCAGGGATGAGCAGTTCTTC	CASSPQGRGRDEQFF	15	TRBJ2-1	TRBV2	.	.
TGTGCCAGCAGTTTTACAGGAGGGGAGACCCAGTACTTC	CASSFTGGETQYF	13	TRBJ2-5	TRBV2	.	.
TGTGCCATCAGTGAGGGGGCGGGTCAGCCCCAGCATTTT	CAISEGAGQPQHF	13	TRBJ1-5	TRBV10-3	.	many
TGTGCCAGCAGTAGGGCTAGGGACTCCTACGAGCAGTACTTC	CASSRARDSYEQYF	14	TRBJ2-7	TRBV6-1	.	many
TGTGCCAGCAGCCCGGACAGGCATAACTATGGCTACACCTTC	CASSPDRHNYGYTF	14	TRBJ1-2	TRBV7-9	TRBD1	many
TGTGCCATCAGTGAGGGGAAGAGGTCGAATCAGCCCCAGCATTTT	CAISEGKRSNQPQHF	15	TRBJ1-5	TRBV10-3	.	many
TGTGTTAGTGGACTGGGCCCCTACAATGAGCAGTTCTTC	CVSGLGPYNEQFF	13	TRBJ2-1	TRBV9	.	many
TGCAGTGCCCAGGGACAGGGGAGCACAGATACGCAGTATTTT	CSAQGQGSTDTQYF	14	TRBJ2-3	TRBV20-1	TRBD1	.
TGTGCCATCAAACGTGGACAGGGGGGCTACGAGCAGTACTTC	CAIKRGQGGYEQYF	14	TRBJ2-7	TRBV10-3	TRBD1	.
TGCAGTGCTAGTTCAGGGGTGGAAGGCAATCAGCCCCAGCATTTT	CSASSGVEGNQPQHF	15	TRBJ1-5	TRBV20-1	.	.
TGTGCCTGGAGTTCTAACTATGGCTACACCTTC	CAWSSNYGYTF	11	TRBJ1-2	TRBV30	.	many
TGCGCCAGCAGTGGTTCGCTCCGACAGAGTTTCAGCGATACGCAGTATTTT	CASSGSLRQSFSDTQYF	17	TRBJ2-3	TRBV10-2	.	.
TGTGCCAGCAGCTGGGACTTAAATGAGCAGTTCTTC	CASSWDLNEQFF	12	TRBJ2-1	TRBV7-3	.	many
TGTGCCAGCAGCTTTTCGGGGCTATACAATGAGCAGTTCTTC	CASSFSGLYNEQFF	14	TRBJ2-1	TRBV7-2	.	many
TGCGCCAGCAGCGGAGGTCAAGGGGCCGGGACAGATACGCAGTATTTT	CASSGGQGAGTDTQYF	16	TRBJ2-3	TRBV5-1	.	many
TGTGCCATCAGTGAGCCGGGGGGACAGGGCTCTAATGAAAAACTGTTTTTT	CAISEPGGQGSNEKLFF	17	TRBJ1-4	TRBV10-3	TRBD1	.
TGTGCCAGCAGCGTACTCCTAGCGGGGGGGCAGAATGAGCAGTTCTTC	CASSVLLAGGQNEQFF	16	TRBJ2-1	TRBV9	TRBD2	many
TGTGCCAGCAGCACCCTCACACGGAACTATGGCTACACCTTC	CASSTLTRNYGYTF	14	TRBJ1-2	TRBV7-2	.	many
TGTGCCAGCAGTGAAGACAGGGCCGTGAACACTGAAGCTTTCTTT	CASSEDRAVNTEAFF	15	TRBJ1-1	TRBV25-1	TRBD1	.
TGTGCCAGCAGTTGGGTAGGTTACGAGCAGTACTTC	CASSWVGYEQYF	12	TRBJ2-7	TRBV28	.	few
TGTGCCGGCAGCTTGACCGCTTCGGACACCGGGGAGCTGTTCTTT	CAGSLTASDTGELFF	15	TRBJ2-2	TRBV7-2	.	.
TGTGCCAGCAGCCTAGCTGAGCGGGGGATTAGGGGGACCCAGTACTTC	CASSLAERGIRGTQYF	16	TRBJ2-5	TRBV27	TRBD2	.
TGCGCCAGCAGCTTGGAGACAGGGGGCTCTGGAAACACCATATATTTT	CASSLETGGSGNTIYF	16	TRBJ1-3	TRBV5-1	TRBD1	many
TGTGCCAGCAGGTTGACAGGGTGGGACACTGAAGCTTTCTTT	CASRLTGWDTEAFF	14	TRBJ1-1	TRBV7-8	TRBD1	.
TGTGCCAGCAAGGGACAGGGGGCCAATTCACCCCTCCACTTT	CASKGQGANSPLHF	14	TRBJ1-6	TRBV19	TRBD1	.
TGTGCCACCAGCAGAGTCGGGACCTACGAGCAGTACTTC	CATSRVGTYEQYF	13	TRBJ2-7	TRBV15	.	few
TGTGCCAGTAGTGTTGGACAGGGAGTTATGTCCGAGCAGTACTTC	CASSVGQGVMSEQYF	15	TRBJ2-7	TRBV19	TRBD1	many
TGTGCCAGCAGCTTAGACGGGACTAGCGGTTCAGATACGCAGTATTTT	CASSLDGTSGSDTQYF	16	TRBJ2-3	TRBV7-9	TRBD2	many
TGCAGTGCTAGAGTGGGAGGGAGTGAAGTCGGGGAGCTGTTTTTT	CSARVGGSEVGELFF	15	TRBJ2-2	TRBV20-1	TRBD2	many
TGCAGCGTTGTGACATTCTATGGCTACACCTTC	CSVVTFYGYTF	11	TRBJ1-2	TRBV29-1	.	.
TGTGCCAGCGCTCGGACCGCCTACGAGCAGTACTTC	CASARTAYEQYF	12	TRBJ2-7	TRBV7-8	.	.
TGTGCCAGCAGCCAAGAGACTAGCGGGACTAGCTCCTACAATGAGCAGTTCTTC	CASSQETSGTSSYNEQFF	18	TRBJ2-1	TRBV3-1	TRBD2	few
TGTGCCAGCACGAAACAGGGTTCTGAAGCTTTCTTT	CASTKQGSEAFF	12	TRBJ1-1	TRBV12-3/TRBV12-4	.	many
TGTGCCAGCAGGTACACGGTGGGCCAGCCCCAGCATTTT	CASRYTVGQPQHF	13	TRBJ1-5	TRBV6-5	.	many
TGTGCCAGCAGAGGGGGTTCTCGCTACACCTTC	CASRGGSRYTF	11	TRBJ1-2	TRBV14	.	.
TGTGCCACCAAGATACGGGGGACCACCCTCTACGAGCAGTACTTC	CATKIRGTTLYEQYF	15	TRBJ2-7	TRBV24-1	.	few